The 28 T cell receptor beta chains below all came from one sample that was sequenced in a study of blood T cell repertoires in COVID-19. Profiled with immunoSEQ multiplex PCR; TCRdb holds only in-frame clones, not every one. The sample consists of approximately 210,000 clones, over 75% of them appearing once. Material: PBMCs or T cells enriched from blood (not recorded which). These receptors originate from a man in his thirties or forties with acute COVID-19.

This chain uses TRBV6-5 with TRBJ1-5; the D is unclear. This CDR3 contains 16 residues. Trimming removed 2 bases from V and 2 bases from J, with 13 bases in between. Germline lookup yields CDR1 MNHEY and CDR2 SVGAGI. The chain's CDR3 is CASSYRGMSGNQPQHF. CDR3 nucleotides: TGTGCCAGCAGTTACCGAGGGATGTCTGGCAATCAGCCCCAGCATTTT.

The chain joins TRBV6-5 to TRBJ1-5; 8 bases are a match to TRBD1. V shed 6 bases, J shed 8 bases, and the junction held 6 bases outside the gene matches. This CDR3 is 13 amino acids long. In germline, CDR1 is MNHEY, CDR2 SVGAGI. The CDR3 reads CASSRDRGEPQHF. CDR3 nucleotides: TGTGCCAGCAGCCGAGACAGGGGTGAGCCCCAGCATTTT.

V and J are TRBV19 and TRBJ1-3; possible D gene TRBD1, 5 bases. Germline values: CDR1 LNHDA, CDR2 SQIVND (reference sequence). The CDR3 has 15 amino acids. The V end was cut by 5 bases, the J end by 2 bases, with 13 bases between. As DNA, the CDR3 is TGTGCCAGTAGTCCTGGGGCAGGGCCTGGAAACACCATATATTTT. Protein: CASSPGAGPGNTIYF. Supplemented by reference TRBV19 and TRBJ1-3, the full variable domain reads DGGITQSPKYLFRKEGQNVTLSCEQNLNHDAMYWYRQDPGQGLRLIYYSQIVNDFQKGDIAEGYSVSREKKESFPLTVTSAQKNPTAFYLCASSPGAGPGNTIYFGEGSWLTVV.

The V and J genes are TRBV18 and TRBJ2-7, with TRBD1 as a possible D gene (6 bases). The CDR3 contains 16 residues. V shed 1 base and J shed 6 bases, with 19 bases lying between them. Per germline, CDR1 KGHSH and CDR2 LQKENI. The DNA for the CDR3 is TGTGCCAGCTCACCACGGTTAAGGACAGAAGCCCTCGAGCAGTACTTC. Residues: CASSPRLRTEALEQYF.

This rearrangement joins TRBV5-4 to TRBJ2-7; 9 bases map to TRBD1. V was clipped by 4 bases and J by 2 bases; unmatched bases: 7. Germline lookup yields CDR1 SGHNT and CDR2 YYREEE (reference sequence). The CDR3 contains 15 residues. CDR3 nucleotide sequence: TGTGCCAGCAGCCTGGCCGGGACAGGGACCTACGAGCAGTACTTC. Its protein is CASSLAGTGTYEQYF.

A few counts support this clone. This chain joins TRBV19 and TRBJ1-1, with TRBD1 as a possible D gene (5 bases). Per the germline V gene, CDR1 is LNHDA and CDR2 is SQIVND (reference sequence). The CDR3 is 15 amino acids. The germline V and J ends were trimmed by 3 bases and 1 base, with 12 bases remaining between them. In nucleotides, the CDR3 is TGTGCCAGTAGTATGATAGGCAGGGCGAACACTGAAGCTTTCTTT. It translates to CASSMIGRANTEAFF.

This chain connects TRBV6-1 to TRBJ1-5; tentative D call: TRBD1 (5 bases). The CDR3 length is 15 residues. Germline assignment: CDR1 MNHNS and CDR2 SASEGT. The V end was cut by 5 bases, the J end by 9 bases, with 20 bases between. Here the CDR3 reads CASSRDRGGTWPQHF. CDR3 DNA sequence: TGTGCCAGCAGTCGGGACCGCGGCGGGACTTGGCCCCAGCATTTT.

This chain joins TRBV7-2 and TRBJ2-7; 8 bases line up with TRBD1. The V and J ends lost 5 bases and 2 bases, in that order; junction bases with no gene match: 5. From germline, CDR1 is SGHTA and CDR2 FQGNSA. The CDR3 runs 14 residues. The CDR3 is CASSQWDRPYEQYF. The CDR3 nucleotides read TGTGCCAGCAGCCAATGGGACAGGCCCTACGAGCAGTACTTC.

The V and J genes are TRBV29-1 and TRBJ2-2; TRBD2 is a possible D gene (6 bases). Germline V gene sequence: CDR1 SQVTM, CDR2 ANQGSEA. V lost 0 bases and J lost 7, with 9 bases in between. CDR3 length equals 13 residues. Here the CDR3 reads CSVEDMGGGELFF. DNA for the CDR3: TGCAGCGTTGAAGATATGGGGGGCGGGGAGCTGTTTTTT.

The rearrangement links TRBV4-1 to TRBJ2-3, with D possibly TRBD1 on 6 matching bases. This CDR3 region has 16 residues. CDR1 and CDR2 from the germline V gene are MGHRA and YSYEKL. The V end lost 3 bases, the J end lost 2 bases, and 15 bases lay between the germline ends. CDR3 in amino acids: CASSQALGAATDTQYF. The CDR3 bases are TGCGCCAGCAGCCAGGCCTTGGGGGCGGCCACAGATACGCAGTATTTT.

A note on this clone: A much larger clonotype is one base distant, so this may be a read error. The J gene is TRBJ2-2, the V gene TRBV2; 10 bases fit TRBD1. This CDR3 has 14 amino acids. Germline assignment: CDR1 SNHLY and CDR2 FYNNEI. The V segment lost 6 bases and the J segment 3 bases; nucleotides outside the gene matches: 1. CDR3 in DNA: TGTGCCAGCAGAGGGACAGGGGACACCGGGGAGCTGTTTTTT. Translated: CASRGTGDTGELFF.

With regard to this clone: The identical CDR3 is also encoded by other nucleotide sequences in the sample. This chain uses TRBV5-1 with TRBJ2-3, with a weak D call TRBD1 (5 bases). Germline values: CDR1 SGHRS, CDR2 YFSETQ. V lost 4 bases and J 1 base, leaving 7 bases between the germline ends. The CDR3 sequence is 13 residues long. The CDR3 DNA is TGCGCCAGCAGCGAGACAGGCACAGATACGCAGTATTTT. It yields the protein CASSETGTDTQYF.

V and J are TRBV7-3 and TRBJ2-2; no clear D. Germline loops: CDR1 SGHTA, CDR2 FQGTGA. V lost 0 bases, J lost 6 bases, and 5 bases lay in between. This CDR3 is 13 amino acids long. The CDR3 DNA sequence: TGTGCCAGCAGCTTAACCCTCGCCGGGGAGCTGTTTTTT. This sequence encodes CASSLTLAGELFF.

The chain recombines TRBV19 with TRBJ1-2, with 7 bases matching TRBD1. Trimming took 4 bases from V and 1 from J; bases not matched to a gene: 6. This CDR3 region has 15 residues. Germline-derived CDR1 and CDR2 are LNHDA and SQIVND (reference sequence). The CDR3 DNA sequence: TGTGCCAGTAGTACCCGGGACAGATTTAACTATGGCTACACCTTC. Residues: CASSTRDRFNYGYTF.

This clone was seen a handful of times. The chain uses TRBV27 and TRBJ1-4, with 8 bases matching TRBD1. CDR3 length equals 14 residues. The V gene end was trimmed by 8 bases and the J gene end by 6 bases; junction bases not matched to a gene: 8. CDR1 is MNHEY, CDR2 SMNVEV, per germline (reference sequence). Here the CDR3 DNA reads TGTGCCAGCGGAAGGACAGGGCGATATGAAAAACTGTTTTTT. This gives the protein CASGRTGRYEKLFF.

The chain links TRBV10-3 to TRBJ1-6; maybe TRBD1 (5 bases). V was cut by 11 bases and J by 5 bases, with 16 bases left in between. The germline gives CDR1 ENHRY, CDR2 SYGVKD. The CDR3 covers 14 residues. Here the CDR3 DNA reads TGTGCCGTTTCCCCCACAGGTCATAATTCACCCCTCCACTTT. Protein: CAVSPTGHNSPLHF.

The J gene is TRBJ1-2, the V gene TRBV28; TRBD1 aligns across 9 bases. The CDR3 spans 14 residues. In germline, CDR1 is MDHEN, CDR2 SYDVKM. Trimming at V came to 5 bases and at J to 10 bases, leaving 11 bases not matched to a gene. The CDR3 is CASSPPGQGPNYTF. The CDR3 region has the DNA TGTGCCAGCAGTCCACCGGGACAGGGTCCCAACTACACCTTC.

The chain uses TRBV7-6 and TRBJ2-7; TRBD1 is a possible D gene (5 bases). Germline V gene lookup returns CDR1 SGHVS and CDR2 FNYEAQ. This CDR3 has 17 amino acids. V was pared by 5 bases and J by 0 bases, with 20 bases between. CDR3 sequence reads: CASSASWAGPLSYEQYF. Here the CDR3 DNA reads TGTGCCAGCAGCGCCAGCTGGGCAGGGCCCCTCTCCTACGAGCAGTACTTC. Full variable domain (outside the CDR3, taken from reference TRBV7-6 and TRBJ2-7): GAGVSQSPRYKVTKRGQDVALRCDPISGHVSLYWYRQALGQGPEFLTYFNYEAQQDKSGLPNDRFSAERPEGSISTLTIQRTEQRDSAMYRCASSASWAGPLSYEQYFGPGTRLTVT.

The chain combines TRBV9 with TRBJ2-7; D is perhaps TRBD2 (6 bases). Trimming removed 0 bases at V and 6 bases at J, with 13 bases between. CDR1 and CDR2 from the germline V gene are SGDLS and YYNGEE. The CDR3 has 14 residues. The DNA of the CDR3 is TGTGCCAGCAGCGTAGGGGCCGGGAGTCCCGAGCAGTACTTC. This gives the protein CASSVGAGSPEQYF.

V and J are TRBV14 and TRBJ1-5; 7 nucleotides match TRBD1. The germline CDR1 and CDR2 sequences are SGHDN and FVKESK. The ends lost 3 bases at V and 4 bases at J; junction bases unmatched: 18. The CDR3 length is 19 residues. The CDR3: CASSHKGQSEPYKNQPQHF. As DNA, the CDR3 is TGTGCCAGCAGCCATAAGGGACAGTCTGAACCATATAAAAATCAGCCCCAGCATTTT.

This clone was observed a single time. The chain links TRBV4-1 to TRBJ1-3, with no clear D. V was cut by 0 bases and J by 0 bases, with 6 bases left in between. The CDR3 has 15 residues. Germline V gives CDR1 MGHRA, CDR2 YSYEKL. CDR3: CASSQETFSGNTIYF. Written as DNA, the CDR3 is TGCGCCAGCAGCCAAGAGACATTCTCTGGAAACACCATATATTTT.

The chain combines TRBV28 with TRBJ2-5, with TRBD2 matching 9 bases. J was trimmed by 4 bases and V by 6 bases; bases with no gene match: 9. CDR3 length: 15 amino acids. Per the germline V gene, CDR1 is MDHEN and CDR2 is SYDVKM. For the CDR3, the DNA is TGTGCCAGCAGCTCGGCGGGGGGGCTAGGAGAGACCCAGTACTTC. It specifies CASSSAGGLGETQYF.

This clone was recorded once. The chain uses TRBV3-1 (or the pseudogene TRBV3-2) and TRBJ1-1, with D possibly being TRBD1 (6 bases). CDR1 LGHDT and CDR2 YNNKEL come from the germline V gene (reference sequence). The CDR3 consists of 15 residues. V was pared by 3 bases and J by 7 bases, with 18 bases between. CDR3 in DNA: TGTGCCAGCAGCCACCTGAACAGGGCGGTTGATGAAGCTTTCTTT. Encoded protein: CASSHLNRAVDEAFF.

The V gene is TRBV7-6, the J gene TRBJ2-5; 11 nucleotides line up with TRBD2. Germline V gene data show CDR1 as SGHVS and CDR2 as FNYEAQ. The CDR3 runs 15 residues. Losses at the gene ends were 5 bases for V and 8 bases for J; bases not matched to a gene: 10. The CDR3, as DNA: TGTGCCAGCAGCCCCCTAGCGGGGGGCATGGAAACCCAGTACTTC. Protein: CASSPLAGGMETQYF.

The chain combines TRBV27 with TRBJ1-1, with D hard to call. From germline, CDR1 is MNHEY and CDR2 SMNVEV (reference sequence). This CDR3 is built from 12 residues. V lost 6 bases and J 7 bases, leaving 12 bases between the germline ends. The CDR3 region has the DNA TGTGCCAGCAGGGGAGGGTTCGTTGAAGCTTTCTTT. Its protein is CASRGGFVEAFF.

The J gene is TRBJ1-2, the V gene TRBV6-1; D uncertain. V dropped 4 bases and J dropped 0 bases, with 15 bases sitting between them. The germline V gene encodes CDR1 MNHNS and CDR2 SASEGT. The CDR3 loop spans 16 amino acids. In nucleotides, the CDR3 is TGTGCCAGCAGTGTGCCTCCAGGCCTCACTAACTATGGCTACACCTTC. Its protein product is CASSVPPGLTNYGYTF.

This CDR3 is CASSWTGSAEAFF. The CDR3, as DNA: TGTGCCAGCAGTTGGACAGGGAGCGCTGAAGCTTTCTTT. J is TRBJ1-1 and V is TRBV27; 8 positions agree with TRBD1. J was trimmed by 6 bases and V by 4 bases; bases with no gene match: 4. This CDR3 contains 13 residues. The germline gives CDR1 MNHEY, CDR2 SMNVEV (reference sequence).

This sequence joins TRBV7-9 and TRBJ1-2, with D maybe TRBD1 (5 bases). Looked up from germline, CDR1 is SEHNR and CDR2 is FQNEAQ (reference sequence). The ends were cut back, 6 bases at V and 8 bases at J, with 13 bases in the middle. The CDR3 contains 12 residues. CDR3 sequence (DNA): TGTGCCAGCAGTCCCAGGGTCGAAGGCTACACCTTC. It yields the protein CASSPRVEGYTF.